The 9 T cell receptor beta chains listed next were all sequenced from one sample in a study of blood T cell repertoires in COVID-19. Sequenced by immunoSEQ multiplex PCR; TCRdb stores in-frame clones only, minus some. This sample has more than 150,000 clones, with roughly nine tenths found just once. The source material was peripheral blood. These receptor sequences come from a man between 65 and 80 years old with active or convalescent COVID-19.

The rearrangement links TRBV5-4 to TRBJ2-7; TRBD1 matches at 8 bases. CDR1 is SGHNT and CDR2 is YYREEE in the germline V gene (reference sequence). The length of the CDR3 is 16 residues. J was trimmed by 5 bases and V by 3 bases; bases with no gene match: 13. The CDR3 protein is CASSSASSGQVDEQYF. The CDR3 DNA reads as TGTGCCAGCAGCTCAGCAAGTTCGGGACAGGTCGACGAGCAGTACTTC.

This chain joins TRBV27 and TRBJ2-7; D is undetermined. V was pared by 3 bases and J by 2 bases, with 8 bases between. This CDR3 has 13 amino acids. The V gene's germline CDR1 is MNHEY and CDR2 SMNVEV (reference sequence). CDR3 bases: TGTGCCAGCAGTTTTAGAGTGGCCTACGAGCAGTACTTC. This sequence encodes CASSFRVAYEQYF.

The rearrangement joins TRBV30 to TRBJ1-6, with D perhaps matching TRBD1 (5 bases). The CDR3 extends over 12 amino acids. Germline V lookup: CDR1 GTSNPN, CDR2 SVGIG (reference sequence). With 3 bases removed from V and 9 bases from J, the gap between germline ends came to 9 bases. The CDR3, as DNA: TGTGCCTGGAGGGCCAGGGCTTCACCCCTCCACTTT. Its translation: CAWRARASPLHF.

The V gene is TRBV5-1, the J gene TRBJ2-7; tentatively, D is TRBD1 (5 bases). Germline V gives CDR1 SGHRS, CDR2 YFSETQ. V lost 4 bases and J lost 1, with 12 bases in between. The CDR3 consists of 14 residues. In DNA, the CDR3 is TGCGCCAGCAGCATGGATCAGGGATCCTACGAGCAGTACTTC. Its protein product is CASSMDQGSYEQYF.

The table lists this clone with a count of one. The V and J genes are TRBV7-9 and TRBJ2-7; tentatively, D is TRBD1 (6 bases). The CDR3 has 14 amino acids. V was shortened by 5 bases and J by 2 bases, with 13 bases between the two germline ends. From germline, CDR1 is SEHNR and CDR2 FQNEAQ (reference sequence). This chain's CDR3 is CASSPPGHPYEQYF. CDR3 sequence (DNA): TGTGCCAGCAGCCCCCCGGGACACCCCTACGAGCAGTACTTC.

This chain connects TRBV5-5 to TRBJ1-1, with D hard to call. Germline V gene data show CDR1 as SGHKS and CDR2 as YYEKEE (reference sequence). V lost 0 bases, J lost 4 bases, and 13 bases lay in between. The CDR3 length is 15 residues. The CDR3 sequence: CASSLVPGVGTEAFF. Here the CDR3 DNA reads TGTGCCAGCAGCTTGGTTCCGGGAGTAGGCACTGAAGCTTTCTTT.

The J gene is TRBJ1-2, the V gene TRBV5-4; TRBD1 is a possible D gene (5 bases). Between the trimmed V and J ends, which lost 0 bases and 5 bases, there was a span of 17 bases. The CDR3 totals 16 residues. Looked up from germline, CDR1 is SGHNT and CDR2 is YYREEE (reference sequence). CDR3 sequence (DNA): TGTGCCAGCAGCTTGGCCCGGCTCAGGGAAGGGTATGGCTACACCTTC. Translation gives CASSLARLREGYGYTF. Drawing the rest from reference TRBV5-4 and TRBJ1-2, the complete variable domain is ETGVTQSPTHLIKTRGQQVTLRCSSQSGHNTVSWYQQALGQGPQFIFQYYREEENGRGNFPPRFSGLQFPNYSSELNVNALELDDSALYLCASSLARLREGYGYTFGSGTRLTVV.

The rearrangement links TRBV9 to TRBJ2-1, with D possibly being TRBD2 (6 bases). The CDR3 is 15 amino acids. The germline gives CDR1 SGDLS, CDR2 YYNGEE. The V end lost 2 bases, the J end lost 4 bases, and 13 bases lay between the germline ends. This CDR3 reads CASSVGLGGYNEQFF. The CDR3 DNA follows: TGTGCCAGCAGCGTGGGATTGGGGGGATACAATGAGCAGTTCTTC.

This clone was picked up a small number of times. V gene TRBV5-4 combines with J gene TRBJ1-3; maybe TRBD1 (5 bases). The CDR3 extends over 18 amino acids. The germline V gene encodes CDR1 SGHNT and CDR2 YYREEE (reference sequence). V lost 0 bases and J 0 bases, leaving 16 bases between the germline ends. The CDR3, as DNA: TGTGCCAGCAGCTTGGATGGGGTCGGGGGATTCTCTGGAAACACCATATATTTT. Amino acids: CASSLDGVGGFSGNTIYF.